The text below deals with one T cell receptor (beta chain). The data were obtained in a study of blood T cell repertoires in COVID-19. The germline CDR1 and CDR2 sequences are LGHDT and YNNKEL (reference sequence). The V end was cut by 3 bases, the J end by 1 base, with 10 bases between. This CDR3 region has 14 residues. As processed by the authors: Counts of nucleated cells, estimated from reference gene primer amplification, were obtained. Libraries were prepared by immunoSEQ multiplex PCR; TCRdb keeps only in-frame clonotypes and omits some of them. V, J and clone size are those of that table, while D and trimming were read from the DNA. Among about 240,000 clones listed, around four fifths were seen once.

Sequencing was carried out using peripheral blood. The rearrangement uses TRBV3-1 (or the pseudogene TRBV3-2) and TRBJ2-7; no firm D call. This TCR was sampled from an older woman with active or convalescent COVID-19. DNA for the CDR3: TGTGCCAGCAGCCAGGGCATGCCTTCCTACGAGCAGTACTTC. It is translated as CASSQGMPSYEQYF.